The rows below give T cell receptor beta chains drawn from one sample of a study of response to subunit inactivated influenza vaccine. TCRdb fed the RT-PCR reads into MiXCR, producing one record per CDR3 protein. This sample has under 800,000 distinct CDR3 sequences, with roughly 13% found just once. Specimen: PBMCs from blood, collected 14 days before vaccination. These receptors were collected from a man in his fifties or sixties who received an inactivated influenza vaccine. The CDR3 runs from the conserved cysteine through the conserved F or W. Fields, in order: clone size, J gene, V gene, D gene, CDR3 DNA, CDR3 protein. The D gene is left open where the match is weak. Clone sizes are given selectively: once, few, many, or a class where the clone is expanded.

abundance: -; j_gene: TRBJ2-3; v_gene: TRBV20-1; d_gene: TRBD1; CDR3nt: TGCAGTGCTAGCAGGGGGCTTGGCCCTAGCACAGATACGCAGTATTTT; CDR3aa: CSASRGLGPSTDTQYF
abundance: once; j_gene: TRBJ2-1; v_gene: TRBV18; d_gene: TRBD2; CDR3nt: TGTGCCAGCTCACCACTCTCCGGCGGGAGGGCGTGGAATGAGCAGTTCTTC; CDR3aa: CASSPLSGGRAWNEQFF
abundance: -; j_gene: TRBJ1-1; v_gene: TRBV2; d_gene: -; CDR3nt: TGTGCCAGCAGTGAGATTTACATGAACACTGAAGCTTTCTTT; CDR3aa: CASSEIYMNTEAFF
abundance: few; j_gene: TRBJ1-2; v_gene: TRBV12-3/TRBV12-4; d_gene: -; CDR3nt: TGTGCCAGCAGCCACAGTCCGGCAGGGAACGGCTACACCTTC; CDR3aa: CASSHSPAGNGYTF
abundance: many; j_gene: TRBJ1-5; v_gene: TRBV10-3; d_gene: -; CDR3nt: TGTGCCATCAGTGGGGACACGAGGGATCAGCCCCAGCATTTT; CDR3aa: CAISGDTRDQPQHF
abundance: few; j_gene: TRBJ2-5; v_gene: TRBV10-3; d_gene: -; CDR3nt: TGTGCCATCAGTGGACAAGAAGAGACCCAGTACTTC; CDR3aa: CAISGQEETQYF
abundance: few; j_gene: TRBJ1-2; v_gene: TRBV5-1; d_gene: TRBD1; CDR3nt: TGCGCCAGCAGCGTTCCGGGACAGGAGGACTATGGCTACACCTTC; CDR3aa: CASSVPGQEDYGYTF
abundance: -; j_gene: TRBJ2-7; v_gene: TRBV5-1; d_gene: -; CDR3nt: TGCGCCAGCAGCGTAGCTCGGGCCTATAACTCCTACGAGCAGTACTTC; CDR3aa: CASSVARAYNSYEQYF
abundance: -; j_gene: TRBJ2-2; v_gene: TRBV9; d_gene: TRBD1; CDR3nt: TGTGCCAGCAGCGGAAGACAGGGGGCTCGCGACGGGGAGCTGTTTTTT; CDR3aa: CASSGRQGARDGELFF
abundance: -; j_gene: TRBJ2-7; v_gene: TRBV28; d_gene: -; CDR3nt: TGTGCCAGCAGTGGGCTCCCGGGACGGGGGTCACGATCCTACGAGCAGTACTTC; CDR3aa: CASSGLPGRGSRSYEQYF
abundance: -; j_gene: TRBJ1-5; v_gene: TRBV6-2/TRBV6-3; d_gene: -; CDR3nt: TGTGCCAGCAGTTACCGTGCCGGGGGGAATCGACCCCAGCATTTT; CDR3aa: CASSYRAGGNRPQHF